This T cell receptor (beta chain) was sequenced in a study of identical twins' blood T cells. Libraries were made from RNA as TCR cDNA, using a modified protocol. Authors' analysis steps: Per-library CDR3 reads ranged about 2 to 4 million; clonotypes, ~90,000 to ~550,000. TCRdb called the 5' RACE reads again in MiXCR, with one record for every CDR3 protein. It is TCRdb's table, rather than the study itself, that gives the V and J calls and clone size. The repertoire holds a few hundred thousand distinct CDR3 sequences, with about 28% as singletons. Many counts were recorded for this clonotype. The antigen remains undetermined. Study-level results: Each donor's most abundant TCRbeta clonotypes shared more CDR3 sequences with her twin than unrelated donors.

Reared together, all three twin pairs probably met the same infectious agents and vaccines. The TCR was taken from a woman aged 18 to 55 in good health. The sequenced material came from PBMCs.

The CDR3, as DNA: TGTGCCATCCATTTTCGGGGCGAGCAGTACTTC. Protein: CAIHFRGEQYF. The chain carries TRBV10-3 and TRBJ2-7, with a possible D match to TRBD2 (5 bases). CDR1 is ENHRY and CDR2 is SYGVKD in the germline V gene. Trimming removed 8 bases at V and 6 bases at J, with 11 bases between. CDR3 length equals 11 residues.